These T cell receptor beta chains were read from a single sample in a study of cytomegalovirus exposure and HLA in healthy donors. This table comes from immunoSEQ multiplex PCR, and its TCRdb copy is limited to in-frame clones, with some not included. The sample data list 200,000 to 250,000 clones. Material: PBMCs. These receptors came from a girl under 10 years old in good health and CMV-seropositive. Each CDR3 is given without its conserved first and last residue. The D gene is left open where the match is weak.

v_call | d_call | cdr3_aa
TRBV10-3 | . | AISESLVEADTQY
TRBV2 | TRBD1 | ASSRDSYEQY
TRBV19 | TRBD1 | ASSTIRQGETQY
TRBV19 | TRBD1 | ASSTDWTGWAEEQY
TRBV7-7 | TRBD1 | ASSRGEFDRGRHEQY
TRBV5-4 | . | ASSLPSGIKDEQY
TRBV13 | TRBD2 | ASSFAPLHSGKYYEQY
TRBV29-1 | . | SSTTLSEHTEAF
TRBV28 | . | AAGLGGTEAF
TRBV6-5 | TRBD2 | ATETSVGSGGEQY
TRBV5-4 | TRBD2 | ASSSLLAGVSYEQY
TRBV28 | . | ASSLRLT
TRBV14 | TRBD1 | ASSPHRGAPLH
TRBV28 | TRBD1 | ASRQGSYEQY
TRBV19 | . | ASSSSATNEKLF
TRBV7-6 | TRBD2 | ASSSSGGGVDEQF
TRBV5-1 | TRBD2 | ASSKPGLAGGSSEQF
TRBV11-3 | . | ASSYRVSSYNEQF
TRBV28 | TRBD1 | ASGTGGTGYYNEQF
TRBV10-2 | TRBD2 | ASRALAGDPYEQY
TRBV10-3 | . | AIRLDTNYGYT
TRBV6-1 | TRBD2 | ASSGTSGRTDTQY
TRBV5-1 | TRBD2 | ASSLSTSGMPPDTQY
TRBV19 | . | ASSKDSLPGANVLT
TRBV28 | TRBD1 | ASTEQGANYEQY
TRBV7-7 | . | ASSPLPRSPAGTDTQY
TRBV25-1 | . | ASSRTGTDIQY
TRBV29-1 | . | SVEDARSYEQY
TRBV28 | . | ASSLRVSTDTQY
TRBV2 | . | ASSEAPRVGGEAF
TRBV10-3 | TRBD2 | AISGTSGRSSEQY
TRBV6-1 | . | ASSGEVMSQH
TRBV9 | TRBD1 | ASSASSQGQKNTEAF
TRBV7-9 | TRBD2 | ASSPGTSGRTQETQY
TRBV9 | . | ASSVSRGPGEQY
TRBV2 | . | ASQGGWAYEQY
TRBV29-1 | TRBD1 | SVDPGQGIGEAF
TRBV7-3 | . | ASSLGQNTEAF
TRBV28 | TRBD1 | ASREISDRGLFSYNEQF
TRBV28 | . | ASSLGDYGYT
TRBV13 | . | ASSPQRLVRY
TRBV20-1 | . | SASPQEAQY
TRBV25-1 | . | ASTAVGELF
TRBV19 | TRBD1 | ASRLQGVGNQPQH
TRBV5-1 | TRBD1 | ASRWDSTLYVGYT
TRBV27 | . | ASRGGGSYEQY